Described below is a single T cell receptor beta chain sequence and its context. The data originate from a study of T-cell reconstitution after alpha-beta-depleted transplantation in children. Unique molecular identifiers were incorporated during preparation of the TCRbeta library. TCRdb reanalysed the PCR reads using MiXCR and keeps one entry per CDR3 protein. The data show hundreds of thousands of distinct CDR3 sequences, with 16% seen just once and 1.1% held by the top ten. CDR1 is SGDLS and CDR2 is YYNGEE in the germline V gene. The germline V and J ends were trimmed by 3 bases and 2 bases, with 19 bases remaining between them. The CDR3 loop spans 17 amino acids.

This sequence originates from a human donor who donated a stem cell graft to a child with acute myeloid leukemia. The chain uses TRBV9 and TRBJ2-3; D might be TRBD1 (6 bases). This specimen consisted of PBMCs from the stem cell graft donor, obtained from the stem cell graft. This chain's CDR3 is CASSASNRVGPTDTQYF. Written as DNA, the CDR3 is TGTGCCAGCAGCGCCTCCAACAGGGTTGGCCCCACAGATACGCAGTATTTT.